This TCR beta chain was captured by sequencing in a study of T cell responses to AZD1222 COVID-19 vaccine. Measured with immunoSEQ multiplex PCR; TCRdb has only the in-frame clones, and not every one. The repertoire holds tens of thousands of clones, with 80% to 90% as singletons. This CDR3 has 14 residues. Per germline, CDR1 KGHDR and CDR2 SFDVKD. V gave up 5 bases and J gave up 5 bases; unmatched junction bases: 4. A word on this clone: Its target is unknown.

General study findings and limits: Targets within unmutated variant regions were reportedly found for nearly half of spike-specific TCRs.

The sequence was obtained from an adult who received the AZD1222 COVID-19 vaccine. This chain joins TRBV24-1 and TRBJ2-2; 7 bases are shared with TRBD1. This specimen consisted of peripheral blood, obtained 28 days after the second AZD1222 dose. The CDR3 protein is CATSAEGATGELFF. The CDR3 DNA reads as TGTGCCACCAGTGCAGAGGGGGCAACCGGGGAGCTGTTTTTT.